The 15 T cell receptor beta chains below were found in one sample sequenced in a study of CD8+CD57+ T cells in acquired aplastic anemia. The study profiled TCR beta VDJ and CDR3 using genomic DNA as template. TCRdb re-called the reads through MiXCR, storing one row per CDR3 protein. The profile shows some 82,000 distinct CDR3 sequences, 40% to 55% of them singletons. The sequencing input was sorted CD4+, CD8+, or CD8+CD57+ T cells (not recorded which) from PBMCs. The receptors were gathered from a human donor in good health, serving as a control.

The chain carries TRBV7-6 and TRBJ2-7, with D possibly being TRBD1 (5 bases). This CDR3 is 13 amino acids long. The V gene's germline CDR1 is SGHVS and CDR2 FNYEAQ. V lost 3 bases, J lost 6 bases, and 12 bases lay in between. The CDR3 DNA reads as TGTGCCAGCAGCTTCGGCCAGGGCGGCGAGCAGTACTTC. The encoded protein is CASSFGQGGEQYF.

In its sample, this clonotype was seen a few times. This sequence joins TRBV9 and TRBJ1-1; the D gene is possibly TRBD1 (5 bases). The CDR3 is 15 residues long. V was shortened by 0 bases and J by 3 bases, with 12 bases between the two germline ends. Germline V gene sequence: CDR1 SGDLS, CDR2 YYNGEE. CDR3 protein: CASSVGTGLDTEAFF. CDR3 DNA sequence: TGTGCCAGCAGCGTAGGAACAGGCCTGGACACTGAAGCTTTCTTT.

A word on this clonotype: The junction departs from germline at one end; a sequencing error may be responsible. This sequence joins TRBV15 and TRBJ2-7; D remains ambiguous. CDR1 and CDR2 (germline): LNHNV, YYDKDF (reference sequence). The CDR3 has 13 amino acids. In DNA form, the CDR3 reads TGCGCCACCAGCAGTACGACACCTTACGAGCAGTACTTC. Encoded protein: CATSSTTPYEQYF.

This clonotype was seen repeatedly, ten times or more. V usage is TRBV12-3 or TRBV12-4 and J usage is TRBJ1-2; a weak D match, TRBD1 (5 bases). V lost 5 bases to trimming and J lost 8 bases, with 15 bases between them. The CDR3 loop spans 13 amino acids. The CDR3 region has the DNA TGTGCCAGCAGTGGGGGGAGGGCGGAGGGCTACACCTTC. Translating gives CASSGGRAEGYTF.

This clonotype was seen a single time. In this CDR3 the conserved last residue, phenylalanine or tryptophan, is missing, so a read error is likely. The DNA is left out, because the CDR3 cannot be placed on it with certainty; the CDR3 is given as TCRdb lists it. The chain combines TRBV20-1 with TRBJ1-2; TRBD1, the table's D call, was not compared with the DNA. Germline lookup yields CDR1 DFQATT and CDR2 SNEGSKA (reference sequence). The CDR3 is 11 residues long, ends included. The CDR3 spells CSATTGTNFFV.

This chain joins TRBV12-3 or TRBV12-4 and TRBJ1-2, with TRBD1 as a possible D gene (6 bases). This CDR3 is built from 16 residues. V lost 0 bases, J lost 3 bases, and 14 bases lay in between. CDR3 sequence: CASSLAHARGYYGYTF. CDR3 nucleotides: TGTGCCAGCAGTTTAGCCCACGCCAGGGGTTACTATGGCTACACCTTC.

This clonotype was detected only once. A single base separates this from a much larger clone, so it may be a read error. Because the CDR3 is missing its conserved closing phenylalanine or tryptophan, this is likely a read error. The chain is built from TRBV25-1 and TRBJ2-3, with a possible D match to TRBD1 (5 bases). Germline lookup yields CDR1 MGHDK and CDR2 SYGVNS. Trimming took 5 bases from V and 2 from J, leaving 14 bases between them. CDR3 length: 15 amino acids. The CDR3 bases are TGTGCCAGCAGTTTGGGGCTATCCTCCACAGATACGCAGTATCTT. This sequence encodes CASSLGLSSTDTQYL.

This clonotype showed up many times. This rearrangement joins TRBV19 to TRBJ1-1; 8 bases are a match to TRBD1. The ends lost 5 bases at V and 4 bases at J; junction bases unmatched: 3. The CDR3 is 13 amino acids. Germline loops: CDR1 LNHDA, CDR2 SQIVND (reference sequence). CDR3 sequence: CASSPTGGTEAFF. The CDR3 DNA follows: TGTGCCAGTAGTCCAACAGGGGGCACTGAAGCTTTCTTT. Together with reference TRBV19 and TRBJ1-1, the CDR3 gives the full variable domain: DGGITQSPKYLFRKEGQNVTLSCEQNLNHDAMYWYRQDPGQGLRLIYYSQIVNDFQKGDIAEGYSVSREKKESFPLTVTSAQKNPTAFYLCASSPTGGTEAFFGQGTRLTVV.

The chain carries TRBV10-3 and TRBJ1-6; 8 nucleotides line up with TRBD1. Trimming took 6 bases from V and 7 from J; bases not matched to a gene: 8. The germline V gene encodes CDR1 ENHRY and CDR2 SYGVKD. This CDR3 contains 15 residues. DNA of the CDR3: TGTGCCATCAGCCCCGACAGGGGCGCGAATTCACCCCTCCACTTT. Amino acids: CAISPDRGANSPLHF.

This clonotype was observed at least ten times. V usage is TRBV12-3 or TRBV12-4 and J usage is TRBJ1-5; no clear D gene. V was pared by 8 bases and J by 5 bases, with 13 bases between. There are 13 residues in the CDR3. This CDR3 is CASHDGYDQPQHF. The CDR3 bases are TGTGCCAGCCATGATGGGTACGATCAGCCCCAGCATTTT.

The chain uses TRBV7-3 and TRBJ2-3; maybe TRBD1 (5 bases). Germline V gene lookup returns CDR1 SGHTA and CDR2 FQGTGA. Trimming stripped 3 bases from V and 5 bases from J, with 9 bases between. The CDR3 length is 13 residues. Written as DNA, the CDR3 is TGTGCCAGCAGCTTGACCCAGGGAGATACGCAGTATTTT. Translated: CASSLTQGDTQYF.

This clonotype was counted many times. The CDR3 reads CGVRRGRGNQPQHF. CDR3 sequence (DNA): TGTGGAGTAAGGCGGGGGCGGGGGAATCAGCCCCAGCATTTT. The genes are TRBV2 and TRBJ1-5; D perhaps matches TRBD1 (6 bases). The CDR3 loop spans 14 amino acids. The germline gives CDR1 SNHLY, CDR2 FYNNEI.

The chain uses TRBV29-1 and TRBJ2-1; D not certain. Trimming cost V 7 bases and J 5 bases, with 12 bases left between them. Looked up from germline, CDR1 is SQVTM and CDR2 is ANQGSEA. This CDR3 contains 12 residues. CDR3 in amino acids: CSGWRSNNEQFF. The CDR3 nucleotides are TGCAGCGGTTGGCGGAGCAACAATGAGCAGTTCTTC.

V is TRBV29-1 and J is TRBJ2-1, with 9 bases matching TRBD1. This CDR3 contains 13 residues. V lost 7 bases and J lost 8; bases outside the gene matches: 9. Germline-derived CDR1 and CDR2 are SQVTM and ANQGSEA. The CDR3 coding sequence is TGCAGCGGTGGACAGGGGTTTAAATATGAGCAGTTCTTC. Amino acids: CSGGQGFKYEQFF.

This clonotype has just a few counts. This chain joins TRBV7-9 and TRBJ1-2, with D uncertain. The CDR3 consists of 14 residues. Trimming left V 5 bases short and J 8 bases short, with 18 bases between. Germline loops: CDR1 SEHNR, CDR2 FQNEAQ (reference sequence). CDR3: CASSPGDWARGYTF. CDR3 nucleotides: TGTGCCAGCAGCCCCGGTGATTGGGCGAGGGGCTACACCTTC.